The 30 T cell receptor beta chains listed next were all sequenced from one sample in a study of CD8 T cells in ankylosing spondylitis (dated by TCRdb to 2016 to 2017). The library was produced with 5' RACE. Sequencing used an Illumina HiSeq 2500. TCRdb reprocessed the public reads (quality trimming at Q25 with fastp, clone calling with MiXCR) and kept in-frame beta chains. Each entry merges the rows of one CDR3 protein and shows their most common DNA and genes. This sample gives 310,000 or so distinct CDR3 sequences in total; about 19% of them show up just once. The ten largest clones represent roughly 7.4% of the sample. The sequenced material came from blood, either unsorted or a sorted T cell fraction (not recorded which). Receptors originate from a male donor with ankylosing spondylitis or in good health (not recorded which).

In this sample, this clonotype turned up a few times. The rearrangement uses TRBV5-1 and TRBJ1-4; tentatively, D is TRBD1 (6 bases). V lost 3 bases and J lost 7, with 10 bases in between. The CDR3 covers 13 residues. Per the germline V gene, CDR1 is SGHRS and CDR2 is YFSETQ. CDR3 coding DNA: TGCGCCAGCAGCTCACAGGGATTTGAAAAACTGTTTTTT. Translation: CASSSQGFEKLFF.

The chain links TRBV20-1 to TRBJ1-5; D might be TRBD1 (5 bases). V gave up 3 bases and J gave up 2 bases, with 14 bases separating them. The V gene's germline CDR1 is DFQATT and CDR2 SNEGSKA (reference sequence). This CDR3 has 15 amino acids. The CDR3 here is CSASTLGVGNQPQHF. DNA of the CDR3: TGCAGTGCTAGTACCTTGGGGGTTGGCAATCAGCCCCAGCATTTT.

The rearrangement joins TRBV10-3 to TRBJ2-7, with a weak D call TRBD2 (6 bases). The CDR3 runs 13 residues. Germline V gene sequence: CDR1 ENHRY, CDR2 SYGVKD. The V end lost 6 bases, the J end lost 6 bases, and 15 bases lay between the germline ends. CDR3 residues: CAIRGVGGTEQYV. CDR3 nucleotide sequence: TGTGCCATCAGGGGGGTTGGCGGGACCGAGCAGTACGTC.

This clonotype was detected a few times. The CDR3 DNA follows: TGCAGTGCTAGAGGGCGGACAGTCGAGGCCTACAATGAGCAGTTCTTC. It translates to CSARGRTVEAYNEQFF. The chain uses TRBV20-1 and TRBJ2-1, with D tentatively TRBD1 (6 bases). This CDR3 comprises 16 residues. V was pared by 1 base and J by 2 bases, with 15 bases between. The V gene's germline CDR1 is DFQATT and CDR2 SNEGSKA (reference sequence).

V is TRBV27 and J is TRBJ1-2, with D tentatively TRBD1 (6 bases). The CDR3 sequence is 14 residues long. The V gene's germline CDR1 is MNHEY and CDR2 SMNVEV (reference sequence). The V and J ends lost 5 bases and 5 bases respectively, with 15 bases between them. Here the CDR3 reads CASSPPTGYYGYTF. Here the CDR3 DNA reads TGTGCCAGCAGTCCACCGACAGGATATTATGGCTACACCTTC.

The gene calls are TRBV20-1 and TRBJ2-3; D possibly corresponds to TRBD1 (6 bases). In germline, CDR1 is DFQATT, CDR2 SNEGSKA (reference sequence). The germline V and J ends were trimmed by 1 base and 4 bases, with 9 bases remaining between them. This CDR3 contains 13 residues. The CDR3 loop is CSARGGQSDTQYF. In DNA, the CDR3 is TGCAGTGCTAGAGGGGGGCAGTCAGATACGCAGTATTTT.

This clonotype was recorded many times. The gene calls are TRBV5-1 and TRBJ2-3; the D is unclear. CDR3 length: 12 amino acids. CDR1 and CDR2 (germline): SGHRS, YFSETQ. Between the trimmed V and J ends, which lost 4 bases and 8 bases, there was a span of 11 bases. This CDR3 is CASSDPLGTQYF. CDR3 DNA: TGCGCCAGCAGCGACCCTCTGGGTACGCAGTATTTT.

This clonotype was recorded a few times. The genes are TRBV5-1 and TRBJ1-3, with 8 bases identical to TRBD1. The germline gives CDR1 SGHRS, CDR2 YFSETQ. This CDR3 region has 16 residues. V lost 2 bases to trimming and J lost 2 bases; unmatched junction nucleotides: 6. The CDR3, as DNA: TGCGCCAGCAGCTTTTCCGGGACAGGCCCTGGAAACACCATATATTTT. This sequence encodes CASSFSGTGPGNTIYF.

This clonotype appeared a few times. This chain connects TRBV5-6 to TRBJ1-5, with a weak D call TRBD1 (5 bases). The germline V gene encodes CDR1 SGHDT and CDR2 YYEEEE. The V end was cut by 2 bases, the J end by 6 bases, with 12 bases between. The CDR3 is 14 amino acids. CDR3: CASSFGGGSQPQHF. The DNA of the CDR3 is TGTGCCAGCAGCTTCGGGGGAGGTAGTCAGCCCCAGCATTTT.

V gene TRBV19 combines with J gene TRBJ1-5, with a weak D call TRBD1 (5 bases). Germline V gives CDR1 LNHDA, CDR2 SQIVND (reference sequence). The CDR3 has 12 amino acids. V dropped 6 bases and J dropped 7 bases, with 10 bases sitting between them. The CDR3, as DNA: TGTGCCAGTAGCGGCAGGGAACAGCCCCAGCATTTT. Its protein product is CASSGREQPQHF.

This clonotype was seen a handful of times. The chain uses TRBV24-1 and TRBJ2-3, with a tentative D call TRBD1 (6 bases). The CDR3 is made up of 16 amino acids. Trimming removed 4 bases at V and 5 bases at J, with 18 bases between. Germline CDR1 KGHDR, CDR2 SFDVKD. CDR3 sequence reads: CATSDVQGTKIDTQYF. The DNA of the CDR3 is TGTGCCACCAGTGACGTGCAGGGGACCAAAATAGATACGCAGTATTTT.

The sample holds a few counts of this clonotype. The V call is TRBV12-3 or TRBV12-4, the J call TRBJ2-4; 9 nucleotides align to TRBD1. V lost 2 bases, J lost 1 base, and 12 bases stayed unmatched. The CDR3 length is 19 residues. CDR3 sequence reads: CASSLTGQGWALAKNIQYF. DNA of the CDR3: TGTGCCAGCAGTTTAACAGGACAGGGGTGGGCTTTGGCCAAAAACATTCAGTACTTC.

V gene TRBV29-1 combines with J gene TRBJ2-7, with TRBD2 identical over 11 bases. Looked up from germline, CDR1 is SQVTM and CDR2 is ANQGSEA. The junction had 5 bases not matched to a gene; V was cut back by 7 bases and J by 6 bases. The CDR3 spans 12 residues. CDR3 coding DNA: TGCAGCGCGACTAGCGGGACGGCCGAGCAGTACGTC. This codes for CSATSGTAEQYV.

This clonotype turned up a few times. The V gene is TRBV6-1, the J gene TRBJ2-3; TRBD1 or TRBD2 may be the D gene (5 bases each). CDR1 and CDR2 from the germline V gene are MNHNS and SASEGT. This CDR3 has 17 residues. Deletions cut 6 bases from V and 8 bases from J, with 27 bases between. The CDR3 region is CASSLSPTGTPTGTQYF. CDR3 coding DNA: TGTGCCAGCAGCCTTTCACCCACCGGGACGCCAACGGGTACGCAGTATTTT.

This clonotype has at least ten counts. The rearrangement uses TRBV15 and TRBJ2-3; 9 bases fit TRBD2. V gave up 3 bases and J gave up 2 bases; unmatched junction bases: 6. Per the germline V gene, CDR1 is LNHNV and CDR2 is YYDKDF (reference sequence). The CDR3 length is 16 residues. The CDR3 DNA follows: TGTGCCACCAGCAGGCGGGGGGGCCTCTTCACAGATACGCAGTATTTT. It specifies CATSRRGGLFTDTQYF.

The chain joins TRBV11-2 to TRBJ2-3; maybe TRBD2 (6 bases). There are 15 residues in the CDR3. Germline V gene lookup returns CDR1 SGHAT and CDR2 FQNNGV. Trimming pared 2 bases from V and 0 bases from J, leaving 9 bases between. The CDR3 loop reads CASSLPLASTDTQYF. The CDR3, as DNA: TGTGCCAGCAGCTTACCGCTAGCGAGCACAGATACGCAGTATTTT.

The sample holds a few counts of this clonotype. The V call is TRBV10-3, the J call TRBJ2-5; the D is unclear. The CDR3 covers 11 residues. The germline V and J ends were trimmed by 6 bases and 3 bases, with 5 bases remaining between them. CDR1 and CDR2 (germline): ENHRY, SYGVKD. CDR3 region: CAIRVEETQYF. CDR3 DNA sequence: TGTGCCATCAGAGTGGAAGAGACCCAGTACTTC.

This clonotype was recorded a few times. This chain links TRBV27 with TRBJ2-1; 10 bases are a match to TRBD2. Germline CDR1 and CDR2: MNHEY and SMNVEV (reference sequence). The CDR3 spans 13 residues. J gave up 16 bases and V 0 bases, and 6 bases lay outside the gene matches. The CDR3 loop reads CASSLSPAGGLFF. The CDR3 bases are TGTGCCAGCAGTTTATCCCCAGCGGGAGGGCTATTCTTC.

This clonotype was observed a few times. The V gene is TRBV9, the J gene TRBJ2-4; D might be TRBD2 (6 bases). The CDR3 is 14 amino acids. Per the germline V gene, CDR1 is SGDLS and CDR2 is YYNGEE. V dropped 0 bases and J dropped 9 bases, with 13 bases sitting between them. The CDR3 DNA reads as TGTGCCAGCAGCGTAGCGACGATCGGGGGCATTCAGTACTTC. Its protein product is CASSVATIGGIQYF.

The sample holds a few counts of this clonotype. The CDR3, as DNA: TGTGCCTGGAGTGTACTACAGGGAGGTGAAAAACTGTTTTTT. Translating it yields CAWSVLQGGEKLFF. The J gene is TRBJ1-4, the V gene TRBV30; D might be TRBD1 (6 bases). The V and J ends lost 0 bases and 7 bases respectively, with 12 bases between them. The germline gives CDR1 GTSNPN, CDR2 SVGIG (reference sequence). CDR3 length equals 14 residues.

This clonotype appeared a few times. The chain has TRBV9 and TRBJ2-4, with 7 bases that match TRBD1. After removal of 3 bases from V and 2 bases from J, the junction contained 2 bases not matched to a gene. The CDR3 is 14 residues long. From germline, CDR1 is SGDLS and CDR2 YYNGEE. As DNA, the CDR3 is TGTGCCAGCAGCGAGGGACAGTCCAAAAACATTCAGTACTTC. It is translated as CASSEGQSKNIQYF.

This clonotype was picked up a small number of times. The chain uses TRBV20-1 and TRBJ2-3; maybe TRBD2 (6 bases). Trimming pared 7 bases from V and 3 bases from J, leaving 11 bases between. CDR1 DFQATT and CDR2 SNEGSKA come from the germline V gene (reference sequence). The CDR3 is 12 residues long. This CDR3 reads CSGLVTTDTQYF. The CDR3 DNA sequence: TGCAGTGGACTAGTTACGACAGATACGCAGTATTTT.

Many counts were recorded for this clonotype. The chain recombines TRBV5-1 with TRBJ1-2, with TRBD1 matching over 7 bases. The germline V gene encodes CDR1 SGHRS and CDR2 YFSETQ. The CDR3 extends over 14 amino acids. J was trimmed by 3 bases and V by 4 bases; bases with no gene match: 6. The CDR3 here is CASSPRGVDYGYTF. DNA for the CDR3: TGCGCCAGCAGCCCCAGGGGGGTCGACTATGGCTACACCTTC.

In its sample, this clonotype was seen a few times. The genes are TRBV29-1 and TRBJ2-3, with D possibly being TRBD2 (5 bases). V was shortened by 5 bases and J by 2 bases, with 20 bases between the two germline ends. The CDR3 runs 16 residues. Germline CDR1 and CDR2: SQVTM and ANQGSEA. The CDR3 sequence is CSVRLSRDSFTDTQYF. The CDR3 bases are TGCAGCGTTCGATTATCACGGGATAGTTTCACAGATACGCAGTATTTT.

By share of the sample, this clonotype is medium-sized. This chain connects TRBV29-1 to TRBJ2-5; D might be TRBD2 (6 bases). V lost 4 bases and J 4 bases, leaving 19 bases between the germline ends. This CDR3 comprises 15 residues. The germline CDR1 and CDR2 sequences are SQVTM and ANQGSEA. The CDR3 here is CSVVGGGFTPETQYF. In DNA, the CDR3 is TGCAGCGTTGTTGGTGGGGGGTTTACCCCAGAGACCCAGTACTTC.

The V and J genes are TRBV7-3 and TRBJ2-5; 7 positions match TRBD2. CDR3 length: 15 residues. J lost 0 bases, V lost 0 bases, and 1 base had no gene match. CDR1 SGHTA and CDR2 FQGTGA come from the germline V gene. CDR3 residues: CASSLTGGYQETQYF. CDR3 DNA sequence: TGTGCCAGCAGCTTAACGGGGGGGTACCAAGAGACCCAGTACTTC. The full variable domain, its missing parts supplied by reference TRBV7-3 and TRBJ2-5, is GAGVSQTPSNKVTEKGKYVELRCDPISGHTALYWYRQSLGQGPEFLIYFQGTGAADDSGLPNDRFFAVRPEGSVSTLKIQRTERGDSAVYLCASSLTGGYQETQYFGPGTRLLVL.

The V gene is TRBV6-1, the J gene TRBJ2-2, with 7 bases aligning to TRBD2. Per germline, CDR1 MNHNS and CDR2 SASEGT. The CDR3 contains 16 residues. V was pared by 5 bases and J by 1 base, with 7 bases of the junction left unmatched. In DNA form, the CDR3 reads TGTGCCAGCAGTCCCAAGGCGGGGGTGAACACCGGGGAGCTGTTTTTT. It translates to CASSPKAGVNTGELFF.

The gene calls are TRBV5-6 and TRBJ2-3; the D gene is possibly TRBD1 (5 bases). This CDR3 has 14 amino acids. Trimming shortened V by 0 bases and J by 4 bases, and 9 bases separated the two germline ends. CDR1 and CDR2 from the germline V gene are SGHDT and YYEEEE. The CDR3 coding sequence is TGTGCCAGCAGCTTGGTTAGCAGGGCAGATACGCAGTATTTT. This encodes CASSLVSRADTQYF.

This clonotype was counted only a few times. This chain uses TRBV20-1 with TRBJ2-5, with a possible D match to TRBD1 (6 bases). The CDR3 spans 13 residues. The V gene's germline CDR1 is DFQATT and CDR2 SNEGSKA (reference sequence). The V end lost 6 bases, the J end lost 0 bases, and 11 bases lay between the germline ends. Written as DNA, the CDR3 is TGCAGTGCAATAAGACAGGACCAAGAGACCCAGTACTTC. Amino acids: CSAIRQDQETQYF.

The genes are TRBV12-3 or TRBV12-4 and TRBJ2-5; D is undetermined. The ends were cut back, 6 bases at V and 2 bases at J, with 10 bases in the middle. This CDR3 has 13 amino acids. The CDR3 region is CASSPSRQETQYF. Written as DNA, the CDR3 is TGTGCCAGCAGCCCGTCCAGACAAGAGACCCAGTACTTC.